This T cell receptor (beta chain) came from a study of shared clonotypes between healthy human individuals. General observations from the study: In general, naive subsets displayed greater estimated richness than memory subsets did. A reduction in generation probabilities was seen for non-shared clonotypes relative to those shared by all four donors.

V dropped 6 bases and J dropped 6; count of bases not matched to a gene: 5. CDR3 size: 15 residues. Germline CDR1 MNHGY, CDR2 SVAAGI. The method was immunoSEQ multiplex PCR; TCRdb's version includes in-frame clones alone and lacks a portion of them. The sample carries roughly 2 million clones, 95% recorded once. Regarding this clone: The antigen is unknown.

The study separated CD4+ cells into CD45RA+ naive and CD45RA-negative memory subsets. The sequencing sample was made of naive CD4+ T cells sorted from blood. This sample's subset: CD45RA+ positively selected. This clonotype originated in a man between 18 and 35 years old in good health. V gene TRBV6-9 combines with J gene TRBJ2-2; 12 bases fit TRBD2. The CDR3 loop reads CASSPTSGSAGELFF. The DNA for the CDR3 is TGTGCCAGCAGCCCGACTAGCGGGAGTGCCGGGGAGCTGTTTTTT.